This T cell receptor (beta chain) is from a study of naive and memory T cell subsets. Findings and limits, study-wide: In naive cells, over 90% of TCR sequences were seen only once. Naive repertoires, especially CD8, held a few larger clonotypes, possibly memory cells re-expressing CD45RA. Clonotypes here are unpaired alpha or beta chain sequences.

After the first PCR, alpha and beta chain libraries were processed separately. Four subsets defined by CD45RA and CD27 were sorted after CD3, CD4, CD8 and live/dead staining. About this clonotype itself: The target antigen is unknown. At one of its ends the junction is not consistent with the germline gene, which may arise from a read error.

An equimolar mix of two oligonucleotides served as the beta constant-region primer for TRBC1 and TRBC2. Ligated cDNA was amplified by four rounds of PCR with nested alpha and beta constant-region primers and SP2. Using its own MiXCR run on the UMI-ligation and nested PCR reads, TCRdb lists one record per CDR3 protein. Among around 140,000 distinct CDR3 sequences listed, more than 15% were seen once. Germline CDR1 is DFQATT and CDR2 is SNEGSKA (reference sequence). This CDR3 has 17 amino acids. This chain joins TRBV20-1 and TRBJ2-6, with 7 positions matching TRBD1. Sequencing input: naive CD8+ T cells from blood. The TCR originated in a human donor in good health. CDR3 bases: TGCAGTGCTAGAGCCCGGGACAGAAGCTCTGGGGCCAACGTCCCGACTTTC. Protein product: CSARARDRSSGANVPTF.